This entry is about one TCR beta chain. Its antigen is currently unknown. Germline V gene data show CDR1 as MNHEY and CDR2 as SMNVEV (reference sequence). The CDR3 runs to 15 residues. V lost 5 bases and J 0 bases, leaving 13 bases between the germline ends. Nominal health characterized the donors when sampled, though unrecorded immune exposures were likely. Use of 60 Vbeta and 13 Jbeta primers characterized the PCR. TCRdb's table, derived via immunoSEQ multiplex PCR, lists solely in-frame clones and lacks some. The sample has some 150,000 clones, roughly 81% seen once. This entry is derived from a study of cytomegalovirus exposure and HLA in healthy donors. Whole-study findings and limits: For most TCR beta V segments, an earlier analysis put the productive rate at about 90% or about 30% of the time. Presence/absence analysis assumed near-uniform sequencing depth across donors. It was reported in a later analysis that an Asian-associated ancestry cluster showed fewer N-insertions than the roughly 670-donor mean.

The rearrangement links TRBV27 to TRBJ2-5; D is possibly TRBD2 (6 bases). The TCR was taken from a female donor in good health and CMV-seronegative. Specimen: PBMCs. CDR3 bases: TGTGCCAGCAGTCTTAGTGGGGACTACCAAGAGACCCAGTACTTC. Translation gives CASSLSGDYQETQYF.